This TCR beta chain was profiled in a study of blood T cells in healthy people across ages (dated by TCRdb to 2015 to 2017). Concerning the study at large: In model experiments, template switching captured roughly one uniquely barcoded TCR beta cDNA molecule for every two T cells. To avoid experimental bias, donors of different ages were spread randomly across the sequencing lanes. The donors were split into four age groups: young (average around 17 years), middle-aged (39), aged (approximately 60) and long-lived (roughly 80). The study measured age-related changes in TCR beta repertoire diversity using deep sequencing normalized with unique cDNA molecular identifiers. For two donors (one aged 18 to 29 and one aged 80 or older), the study analyzed two additional independent replicas of 1 million unique cDNA reads from the same blood draw.

Library method: 5' RACE. TCRdb lists the instrument as Illumina HiSeq 2500. The second PCR ran for about 6 to 12 cycles and used a J-beta primer mix along with a sample-barcoded 5' primer. A template-switch 5' adaptor carrying 12 random nucleotides introduced a unique molecular identifier onto each TCR beta cDNA molecule. At least 2.5 million CDR3-containing paired-end reads were obtained from each sample. The Mint cDNA synthesis kit, primed by a TRBC-specific oligonucleotide, was used to synthesize first-strand cDNA from all RNA. Following uracil-DNA glycosylase treatment, all cDNA underwent a first 18-cycle PCR with the universal primers M1SS and BC2_uni_R. The authors processed their data as follows. For normalization, 1 million high-quality reads, each with a distinct molecular identifier, were randomly selected from each sample. Instead of being binned into consensus sequences, reads with shared molecular identifiers were discarded. CDR3 identification, clonotype clustering and error correction used MiTCR with a Q25 quality threshold and the strictest error-elimination algorithm. A nonparametric unseen species model using Euler transformation provided a lower-bound estimate of total TCR beta diversity. Starting from the raw public reads, TCRdb applied fastp trimming at Q25, assembled clones with MiXCR and retained in-frame beta chains. For every CDR3 protein sequence, its rows merge into one entry that carries the most common genes and DNA. TCRdb assigned the V and J calls; the authors' analysis was not used. Here the sample has approximately 800,000 distinct CDR3 sequences; roughly 60% occur a single time. Of the sample, 20% to 25% is held by the ten largest clones.

Systemically healthy Caucasian individuals from Russia, around 39 in total and aged about 6 to 90 years, were included as donors. Ten milliliters of peripheral blood were collected from each donor into EDTA-treated Vacutainer tubes. Ficoll-Paque density-gradient centrifugation was used to isolate PBMCs, with at least 6.5 million per sample. Total RNA was extracted from PBMCs with Trizol reagent, with at least 5.5 micrograms obtained per sample. For every donor, flow cytometry on a PBMC aliquot measured the percentage of naive CD45RAhigh/CD27high T cells. The study at large found these results: Observed TCR beta diversity per million T cells fell roughly linearly with age, and a significant reduction was already apparent by age around 39. Because donor CMV infection status was unknown, age-related changes in expanded clonotypes were potentially confounded. Total diversity estimates from one million sequenced T cells were considered lower bounds and underestimates. Because profiling used bulk unsorted PBMCs, naive and antigen-experienced compartments could not be compared conclusively. A strong correlation was found between observed TCR beta diversity and the percentage of naive T cells measured by flow cytometry. Compared with the aged group, more naive CD4+ T cells, fewer expanded clones and increased TCR diversity were shown by the long-lived group, suggesting age selection.

For this clonotype: It has no known antigen specificity. The sample holds no much larger clone one base away, and base qualities are not on file.

The sequence came from a man aged 30 to 39 in good health. The sample consisted of blood.

Here the CDR3 is given as CASTETSGSLGEQFF. The DNA is as follows: TGTGCCAGCACCGAGACTAGCGGGAGCTTGGGTGAGCAGTTCTTC. The chain uses TRBV6-2 or TRBV6-3 and TRBJ2-1; a stretch of 12 junction bases matches TRBD2. Ends trimmed: V by 7 bases, J by 9 bases; bases unmatched to a gene: 10. In the germline V gene, CDR1 corresponds to MNHEY and CDR2 to SVGEGT. Counted from cysteine to phenylalanine, this CDR3 has 15 amino acids. Only the CDR3 DNA is retained, 45 bases long and in frame from the first base.